This passage covers 27 T cell receptor beta chains from one sample sequenced in a study of shared clonotypes between healthy human individuals. Data came from immunoSEQ multiplex PCR; TCRdb stores just in-frame clones and leaves some out. The sample records about 980,000 clones, less than 85% being singletons. Sequencing used memory CD4+ T cells sorted from blood. Indicated subset: CD45RA-negative fraction. The source of these receptors is a young man in good health.

The rearrangement links TRBV6-5 to TRBJ2-3; D is perhaps TRBD2 (6 bases). Germline loops: CDR1 MNHEY, CDR2 SVGAGI. This CDR3 is 14 amino acids long. V lost 6 bases, J lost 10 bases, and 20 bases lay in between. The CDR3 protein is CASSRYSHGGSQYF. The CDR3 DNA sequence: TGTGCCAGCAGCCGTTACAGTCATGGGGGGTCGCAGTATTTT.

This clone was observed a single time. The chain links TRBV7-8 to TRBJ1-2; perhaps TRBD1 as D (5 bases). The germline CDR1 and CDR2 sequences are SGHVS and FQNEAQ. Between the trimmed V and J ends, which lost 4 bases and 6 bases, there was a span of 15 bases. The CDR3 runs to 14 residues. The CDR3 region has the DNA TGTGCCAGCAGCTCATCCCAGGGCCAACATGGCTACACCTTC. Its protein product is CASSSSQGQHGYTF.

This clone was found a few times. The rearrangement joins TRBV29-1 to TRBJ2-3, with TRBD2 identical over 8 bases. The germline gives CDR1 SQVTM, CDR2 ANQGSEA. The CDR3 is 14 residues long. Trimming removed 3 bases from V and 6 bases from J; junction bases left unmatched: 8. CDR3 nucleotide sequence: TGCAGCGTTGAGACCGGGGGGGTTGTGGATACGCAGTATTTT. This codes for CSVETGGVVDTQYF.

This chain links TRBV29-1 with TRBJ2-1, with 15 bases aligning to TRBD2. The CDR3 loop spans 14 amino acids. The germline V gene encodes CDR1 SQVTM and CDR2 ANQGSEA. Trimming cost V 7 bases and J 10 bases; bases outside gene matches: 8. The CDR3 sequence: CSAQGLAGGREQFF. CDR3 in DNA: TGCAGCGCCCAAGGACTAGCGGGGGGGCGGGAGCAGTTCTTC.

CDR3 region: CASSLLTSGGTDTQYF. For the CDR3, the DNA is TGTGCCAGCAGCCTATTGACTAGCGGGGGTACAGATACGCAGTATTTT. The V gene is TRBV9, the J gene TRBJ2-3; 12 bases map to TRBD2. Trimming took 4 bases from V and 3 from J; bases not matched to a gene: 6. Germline-derived CDR1 and CDR2 are SGDLS and YYNGEE. The CDR3 runs to 16 residues.

V and J are TRBV5-1 and TRBJ1-1; 8 bases align to TRBD1. Germline V gives CDR1 SGHRS, CDR2 YFSETQ. V lost 8 bases to trimming and J lost 4 bases; unmatched junction nucleotides: 10. This CDR3 comprises 14 residues. In DNA, the CDR3 is TGCGCCAGTTCAAAGGACAGGGCGGGCACTGAAGCTTTCTTT. It translates to CASSKDRAGTEAFF.

V and J are TRBV7-9 and TRBJ1-1; D not certain. Trimming pared 5 bases from V and 5 bases from J, leaving 9 bases between. The germline V gene encodes CDR1 SEHNR and CDR2 FQNEAQ (reference sequence). The length of the CDR3 is 12 residues. The CDR3 DNA follows: TGTGCCAGCAGCATGGATCTGACTGAAGCTTTCTTT. Encoded protein: CASSMDLTEAFF.

The chain uses TRBV21-1 and TRBJ1-2; the table names TRBD1, a call not compared with the DNA. TRBV21-1 is listed as a pseudogene. The CDR3 contains 20 residues. Here the CDR3 DNA reads TGTGCCAGCAGCAAAAGTAGAAGGCTAGGACAGGGGCGCTACGACTATGGCTACACCTTC. Translating gives CASSKSRRLGQGRYDYGYTF.

The V call is TRBV28, the J call TRBJ2-7, with D perhaps TRBD1 (6 bases). Germline V lookup: CDR1 MDHEN, CDR2 SYDVKM. The V and J ends lost 6 bases and 3 bases respectively, with 12 bases between them. The CDR3 has 13 residues. The CDR3 DNA reads as TGTGCCAGCAGCACAGGGTATCGCTACGAGCAGTACTTC. This sequence encodes CASSTGYRYEQYF.

The chain uses TRBV25-1 and TRBJ2-1; weak D call: TRBD1 (7 bases). Germline CDR1 reads MGHDK; CDR2 reads SYGVNS. The CDR3 has 16 residues. Trimming stripped 3 bases from V and 7 bases from J, with 19 bases between. The CDR3: CASSDRMTRGPNEQFF. The CDR3 DNA reads TGTGCCAGCAGTGACCGGATGACTAGGGGGCCTAATGAGCAGTTCTTC.

V is TRBV9 and J is TRBJ1-1; D not resolved. Germline CDR1 SGDLS, CDR2 YYNGEE. The CDR3 is made up of 14 amino acids. V dropped 0 bases and J dropped 6 bases, with 12 bases sitting between them. The CDR3 region has the DNA TGTGCCAGCAGCGTAGGCCCCGAAGGCGCTGAAGCTTTCTTT. This translates into CASSVGPEGAEAFF.

The chain's CDR3 is CASSPEDRGSYGYTF. As DNA, the CDR3 is TGCGCCAGCAGCCCAGAGGACAGGGGGTCCTATGGCTACACCTTC. The J gene is TRBJ1-2, the V gene TRBV4-1, with 10 bases lining up with TRBD1. CDR3 length equals 15 residues. The J segment lost 4 bases and the V segment lost 4 bases, leaving 6 bases of the junction unmatched. Germline V gives CDR1 MGHRA, CDR2 YSYEKL.

V and J are TRBV6-5 and TRBJ2-7; 7 bases agree with TRBD2. The length of the CDR3 is 13 residues. The V segment lost 7 bases and the J segment 3 bases; nucleotides outside the gene matches: 6. The germline gives CDR1 MNHEY, CDR2 SVGAGI. CDR3 bases: TGTGCCAGCACAACGCCGGGGGGCTACGAGCAGTACTTC. Its translation is CASTTPGGYEQYF.

V and J are TRBV27 and TRBJ1-2; D call uncertain. In germline, CDR1 is MNHEY, CDR2 SMNVEV (reference sequence). Trimming pared 4 bases from V and 6 bases from J, leaving 3 bases between. CDR3 length: 10 amino acids. The CDR3 sequence: CASSYDGYTF. The CDR3, as DNA: TGTGCCAGCAGTTATGATGGCTACACCTTC.

J is TRBJ1-2 and V is TRBV6-6; D not certain. This CDR3 contains 13 residues. Germline V CDR1 and CDR2: MNHNY, SVGAGI (reference sequence). Trimming took 2 bases from V and 7 from J, leaving 11 bases between them. The CDR3 loop reads CASSYGNAGGYTF. DNA of the CDR3: TGTGCCAGCAGTTACGGCAACGCCGGTGGCTACACCTTC.

The CDR3 loop reads CASSIDFGRQETQYF. The CDR3 DNA sequence: TGTGCCAGCAGCATCGATTTCGGGCGGCAAGAGACCCAGTACTTC. The rearrangement joins TRBV6-5 to TRBJ2-5; no definite D call. The germline V gene has CDR1 MNHEY and CDR2 SVGAGI. This CDR3 has 15 residues. V gave up 6 bases and J gave up 2 bases, with 16 bases separating them.

This clone occurred many times. The rearrangement links TRBV4-3 to TRBJ2-5; D gene ambiguous. Between the trimmed V and J ends, which lost 2 bases and 5 bases, there was a span of 15 bases. The CDR3 is 15 amino acids. Germline CDR1 reads LGHNA; CDR2 reads YSLEER. For the CDR3, the DNA is TGCGCCAGCAGCCAATCGTGGGTAGCTGGGGAGACCCAGTACTTC. Its protein product is CASSQSWVAGETQYF.

This clone was found a few times. This specimen includes other DNA sequences encoding the same CDR3. The genes are TRBV7-9 and TRBJ2-2; D is undetermined. Germline V lookup: CDR1 SEHNR, CDR2 FQNEAQ (reference sequence). V lost 3 bases to trimming and J lost 2 bases, with 7 bases between them. This CDR3 has 14 amino acids. CDR3 residues: CASSLNTNTGELFF. CDR3 DNA sequence: TGTGCCAGCAGCTTGAACACCAACACCGGGGAGCTGTTTTTT.

This clone was recorded only once. In nucleotides, the CDR3 is TGTGCCAGCAGCTCTGGGACTAGCGGGAGCCACGAGCAGTACTTC. It codes for CASSSGTSGSHEQYF. The rearrangement links TRBV13 to TRBJ2-7, with 14 bases matching TRBD2. Trimming cost V 4 bases and J 5 bases; bases outside gene matches: 4. The CDR3 extends over 15 amino acids. Germline V CDR1 and CDR2: PRHDT, FYEKMQ (reference sequence).

This chain connects TRBV5-4 to TRBJ2-7; D perhaps matches TRBD1 (6 bases). The CDR3 totals 15 residues. CDR1 is SGHNT and CDR2 is YYREEE in the germline V gene (reference sequence). Trimming removed 4 bases from V and 0 bases from J, with 14 bases in between. The chain's CDR3 is CASSRTGILSYEQYF. The CDR3 DNA follows: TGTGCCAGCAGCCGTACAGGGATACTCTCCTACGAGCAGTACTTC.

The rearrangement uses TRBV19 and TRBJ2-7, with TRBD2 matching over 10 bases. Germline loops: CDR1 LNHDA, CDR2 SQIVND (reference sequence). This CDR3 contains 14 residues. With 6 bases clipped from V and 4 bases from J, the junction kept 6 bases outside the gene matches. CDR3 residues: CASRGASGSYEQYF. The DNA of the CDR3 is TGTGCCAGTAGAGGGGCTAGCGGGAGTTACGAGCAGTACTTC.

As for this clone: Other DNA sequences within the sample encode an identical CDR3. This chain uses TRBV15 with TRBJ1-5; weak D call: TRBD1 (5 bases). The germline V gene has CDR1 LNHNV and CDR2 YYDKDF (reference sequence). V lost 3 bases to trimming and J lost 0 bases, with 6 bases between them. The CDR3 has 14 residues. As DNA, the CDR3 is TGTGCCACCAGCAGGGGGGGTAGCAATCAGCCCCAGCATTTT. It yields the protein CATSRGGSNQPQHF.

The chain employs TRBV4-2 and TRBJ2-5; D not resolved. CDR1 is LGHNA, CDR2 YNFKEQ, per germline. V dropped 4 bases and J dropped 2 bases, with 8 bases sitting between them. CDR3 length equals 13 residues. CDR3 DNA sequence: TGTGCCAGCAGCCGAGAACTGCAAGAGACCCAGTACTTC. As protein: CASSRELQETQYF.

V and J are TRBV2 and TRBJ1-2, with D tentatively TRBD1 (5 bases). Germline V gene lookup returns CDR1 SNHLY and CDR2 FYNNEI. V was cut by 7 bases and J by 8 bases, with 14 bases left in between. The CDR3 contains 12 residues. The chain's CDR3 is CASTPGGVGYTF. The CDR3 bases are TGTGCCAGCACCCCGGGGGGGGTCGGCTACACCTTC.

The chain has TRBV30 and TRBJ1-5; the match to TRBD1 covers 8 bases. V dropped 3 bases and J dropped 2; count of bases not matched to a gene: 6. This CDR3 region has 15 residues. The germline gives CDR1 GTSNPN, CDR2 SVGIG (reference sequence). The CDR3 sequence is CAWRGRGPGNQPQHF. As DNA, the CDR3 is TGTGCCTGGAGAGGCAGGGGGCCAGGCAATCAGCCCCAGCATTTT.

Comments on this clone: Additional DNA sequences in this sample encode the identical CDR3. The rearrangement uses TRBV6-1 and TRBJ1-1; no clear D gene. The germline V gene encodes CDR1 MNHNS and CDR2 SASEGT. V was trimmed by 0 bases and J by 1 base, leaving 3 bases between them. This CDR3 is 13 amino acids long. The CDR3 region has the DNA TGTGCCAGCAGTGAAGCAAGGAACACTGAAGCTTTCTTT. Translated, it gives CASSEARNTEAFF.

The chain combines TRBV28 with TRBJ1-5; D remains ambiguous. This CDR3 has 16 residues. V gave up 5 bases and J gave up 7 bases, with 21 bases separating them. Germline V gives CDR1 MDHEN, CDR2 SYDVKM. The CDR3 is CASSPSSGSLTQPQHF. The CDR3 coding sequence is TGTGCCAGCAGTCCCTCTTCCGGGAGCCTCACGCAGCCCCAGCATTTT.